Here is one TCR beta chain with its context. Germline V gives CDR1 SEHNR, CDR2 FQNEAQ (reference sequence). This CDR3 is 14 amino acids long. V was trimmed by 5 bases and J by 5 bases, leaving 14 bases between them. These data come from a study of early T cells in non-severe SARS-CoV-2 infection. TCRdb itself ran the 5' RACE reads through MiXCR, one entry per CDR3 protein. The sample records more than 85,000 distinct CDR3 sequences, around 17% being singletons. Sequencing used whole blood, obtained at baseline. V is TRBV7-9 and J is TRBJ2-3, with D uncertain. This TCR came from an adult who was a healthcare worker with PCR-confirmed SARS-CoV-2 infection or an uninfected control (not recorded which). In nucleotides, the CDR3 is TGTGCCAGCAGCCCAACGTCCACCCGAGATACGCAGTATTTT. Its translation is CASSPTSTRDTQYF.